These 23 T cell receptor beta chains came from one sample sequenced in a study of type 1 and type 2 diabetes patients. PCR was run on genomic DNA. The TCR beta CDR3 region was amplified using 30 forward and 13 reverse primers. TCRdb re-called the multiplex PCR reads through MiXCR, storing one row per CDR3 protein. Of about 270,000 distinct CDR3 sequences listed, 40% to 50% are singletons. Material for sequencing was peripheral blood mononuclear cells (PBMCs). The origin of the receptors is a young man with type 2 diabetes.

The CDR3 DNA reads TGCAGTGCTAGAAACAGCGGGACCTCTGGAAACACCATATATTTT. It encodes CSARNSGTSGNTIYF. V usage is TRBV20-1 and J usage is TRBJ1-3; tentatively, D is TRBD1 (5 bases). Germline loops: CDR1 DFQATT, CDR2 SNEGSKA (reference sequence). The CDR3 has 15 residues. The V gene lost 2 bases and the J gene lost 0 bases, with 11 bases spanning the gap.

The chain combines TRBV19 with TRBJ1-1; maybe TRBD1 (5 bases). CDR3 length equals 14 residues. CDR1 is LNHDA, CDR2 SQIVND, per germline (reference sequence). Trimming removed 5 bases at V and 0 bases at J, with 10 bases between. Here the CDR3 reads CASSGRGLNTEAFF. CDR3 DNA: TGTGCCAGTAGTGGTCGGGGGTTGAACACTGAAGCTTTCTTT. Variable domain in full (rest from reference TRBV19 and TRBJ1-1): DGGITQSPKYLFRKEGQNVTLSCEQNLNHDAMYWYRQDPGQGLRLIYYSQIVNDFQKGDIAEGYSVSREKKESFPLTVTSAQKNPTAFYLCASSGRGLNTEAFFGQGTRLTVV.

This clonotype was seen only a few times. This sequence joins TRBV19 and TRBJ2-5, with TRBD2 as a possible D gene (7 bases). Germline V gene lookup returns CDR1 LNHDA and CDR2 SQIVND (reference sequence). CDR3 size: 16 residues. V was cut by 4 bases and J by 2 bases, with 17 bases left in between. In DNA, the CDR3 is TGTGCCAGTAGTACCACAGGGAGGGCCTTTCAAGAGACCCAGTACTTC. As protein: CASSTTGRAFQETQYF.

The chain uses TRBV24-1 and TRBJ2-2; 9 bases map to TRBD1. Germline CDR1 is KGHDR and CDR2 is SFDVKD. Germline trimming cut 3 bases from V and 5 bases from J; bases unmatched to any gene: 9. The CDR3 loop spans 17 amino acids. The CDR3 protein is CATSDSEQGAWTGELFF. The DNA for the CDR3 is TGTGCCACCAGTGATAGTGAACAGGGGGCTTGGACCGGGGAGCTGTTTTTT.

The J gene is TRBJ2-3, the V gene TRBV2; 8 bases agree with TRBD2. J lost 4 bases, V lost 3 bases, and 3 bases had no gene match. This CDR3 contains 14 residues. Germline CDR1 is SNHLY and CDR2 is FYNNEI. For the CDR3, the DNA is TGTGCCAGCAGTGATGCGCGGGGGGCAGATACGCAGTATTTT. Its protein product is CASSDARGADTQYF.

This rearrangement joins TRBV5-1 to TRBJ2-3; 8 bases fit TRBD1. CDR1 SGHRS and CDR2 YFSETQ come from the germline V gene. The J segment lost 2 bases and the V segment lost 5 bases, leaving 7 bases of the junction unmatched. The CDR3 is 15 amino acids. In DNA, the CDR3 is TGCGCCAGCAGTCGCCGGGACAGGACCACAGATACGCAGTATTTT. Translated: CASSRRDRTTDTQYF.

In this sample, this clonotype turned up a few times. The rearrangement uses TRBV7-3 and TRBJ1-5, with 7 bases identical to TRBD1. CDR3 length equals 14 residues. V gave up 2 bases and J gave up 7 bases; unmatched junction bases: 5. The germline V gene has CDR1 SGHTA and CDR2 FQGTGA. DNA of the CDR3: TGTGCCAGCAGCTTACGACAGGGAGGGCAGCCCCAGCATTTT. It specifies CASSLRQGGQPQHF.

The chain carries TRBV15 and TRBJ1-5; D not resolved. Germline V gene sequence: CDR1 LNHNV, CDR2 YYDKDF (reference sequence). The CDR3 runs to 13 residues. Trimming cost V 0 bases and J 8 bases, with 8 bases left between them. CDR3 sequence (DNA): TGTGCCACCAGCAGAGATCGCGGGGAGCCCCAGCATTTT. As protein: CATSRDRGEPQHF.

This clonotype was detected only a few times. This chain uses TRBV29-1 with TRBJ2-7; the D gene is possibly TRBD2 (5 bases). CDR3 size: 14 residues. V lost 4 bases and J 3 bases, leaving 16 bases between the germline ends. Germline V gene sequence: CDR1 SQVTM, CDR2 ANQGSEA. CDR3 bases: TGCAGCGTTGGATTGTACATCCGGGGCTACGAGCAGTACTTC. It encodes CSVGLYIRGYEQYF.

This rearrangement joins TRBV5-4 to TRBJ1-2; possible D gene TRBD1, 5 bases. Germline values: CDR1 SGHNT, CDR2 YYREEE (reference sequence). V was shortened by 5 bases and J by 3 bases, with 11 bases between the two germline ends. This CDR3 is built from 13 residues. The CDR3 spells CASRETGDYGYTF. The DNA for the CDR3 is TGTGCCAGCAGGGAAACAGGAGACTATGGCTACACCTTC.

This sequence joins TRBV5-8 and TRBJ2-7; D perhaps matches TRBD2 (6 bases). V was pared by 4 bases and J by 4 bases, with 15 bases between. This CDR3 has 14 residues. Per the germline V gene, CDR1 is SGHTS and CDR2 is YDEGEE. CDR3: CASSRSGSQYEQYF. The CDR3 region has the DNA TGTGCCAGCAGCCGTAGCGGAAGTCAGTACGAGCAGTACTTC.

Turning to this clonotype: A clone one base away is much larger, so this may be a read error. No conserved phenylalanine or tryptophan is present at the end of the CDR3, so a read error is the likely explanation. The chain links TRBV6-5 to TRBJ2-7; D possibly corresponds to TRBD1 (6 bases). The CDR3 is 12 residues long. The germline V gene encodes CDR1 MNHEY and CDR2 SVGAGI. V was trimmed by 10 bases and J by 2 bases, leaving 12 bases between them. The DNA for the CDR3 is TGTGCCATCAAGGACAGCGCCTACGAGCAGTACTCC. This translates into CAIKDSAYEQYS.

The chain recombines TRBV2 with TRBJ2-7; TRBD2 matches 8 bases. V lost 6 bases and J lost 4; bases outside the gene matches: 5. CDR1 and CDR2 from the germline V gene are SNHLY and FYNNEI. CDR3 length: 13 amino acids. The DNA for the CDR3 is TGTGCCAGCAGGGCGACGGGGGGGTACGAGCAGTACTTC. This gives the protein CASRATGGYEQYF.

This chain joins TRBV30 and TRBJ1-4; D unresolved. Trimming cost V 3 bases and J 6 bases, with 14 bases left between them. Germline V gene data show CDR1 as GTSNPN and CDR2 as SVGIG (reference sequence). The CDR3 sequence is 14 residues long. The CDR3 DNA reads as TGTGCCTGGAGCAGGAACTTTGGATATGAAAAACTGTTTTTT. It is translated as CAWSRNFGYEKLFF.

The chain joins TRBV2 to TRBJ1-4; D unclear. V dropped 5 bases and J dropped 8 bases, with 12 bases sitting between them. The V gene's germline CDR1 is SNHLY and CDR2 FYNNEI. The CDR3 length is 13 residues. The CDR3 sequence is CASSSQVGEKLFF. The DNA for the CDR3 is TGTGCCAGCAGTTCCCAGGTGGGGGAAAAACTGTTTTTT.

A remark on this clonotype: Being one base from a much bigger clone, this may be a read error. The CDR3 here is CGGGNGGDEAFF. For the CDR3, the DNA is TGCGGCGGGGGGAATGGGGGAGACGAAGCTTTCTTT. The chain recombines TRBV29-1 with TRBJ1-1; perhaps TRBD1 as D (5 bases). The germline CDR1 and CDR2 sequences are SQVTM and ANQGSEA. The CDR3 totals 12 residues.

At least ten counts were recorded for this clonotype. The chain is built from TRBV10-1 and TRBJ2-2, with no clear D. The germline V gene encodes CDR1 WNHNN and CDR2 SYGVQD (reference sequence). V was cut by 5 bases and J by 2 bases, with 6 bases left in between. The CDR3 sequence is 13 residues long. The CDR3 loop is CASSNSNTGELFF. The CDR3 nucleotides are TGCGCCAGCAGTAATAGCAACACCGGGGAGCTGTTTTTT.

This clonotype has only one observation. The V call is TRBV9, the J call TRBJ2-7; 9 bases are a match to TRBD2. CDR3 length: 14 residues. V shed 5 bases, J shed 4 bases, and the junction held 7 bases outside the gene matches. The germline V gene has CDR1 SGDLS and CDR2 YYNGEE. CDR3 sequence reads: CASSRSSGAYEQYF. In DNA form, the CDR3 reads TGTGCCAGCAGTCGTTCTAGCGGGGCGTACGAGCAGTACTTC.

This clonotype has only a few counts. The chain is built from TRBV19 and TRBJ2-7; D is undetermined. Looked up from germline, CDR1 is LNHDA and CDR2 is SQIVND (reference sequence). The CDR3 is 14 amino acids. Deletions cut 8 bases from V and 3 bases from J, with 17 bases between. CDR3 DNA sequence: TGTGCCAGTGCCCAGACACATGTCCTCTACGAGCAGTACTTC. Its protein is CASAQTHVLYEQYF.

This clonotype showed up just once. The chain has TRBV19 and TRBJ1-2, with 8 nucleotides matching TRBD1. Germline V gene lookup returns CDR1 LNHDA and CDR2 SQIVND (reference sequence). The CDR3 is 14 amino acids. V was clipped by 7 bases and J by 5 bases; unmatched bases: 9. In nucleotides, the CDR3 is TGTGCCAGTACCAGGACAGGGACCTCGTATGGCTACACCTTC. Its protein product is CASTRTGTSYGYTF.

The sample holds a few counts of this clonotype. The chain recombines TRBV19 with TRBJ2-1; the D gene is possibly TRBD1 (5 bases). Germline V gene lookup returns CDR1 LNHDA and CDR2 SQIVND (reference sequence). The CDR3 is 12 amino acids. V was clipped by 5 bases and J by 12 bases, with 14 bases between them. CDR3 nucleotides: TGTGCCAGTAGTCAGGGTGCAAAACGGCAGTTCTTC. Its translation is CASSQGAKRQFF.

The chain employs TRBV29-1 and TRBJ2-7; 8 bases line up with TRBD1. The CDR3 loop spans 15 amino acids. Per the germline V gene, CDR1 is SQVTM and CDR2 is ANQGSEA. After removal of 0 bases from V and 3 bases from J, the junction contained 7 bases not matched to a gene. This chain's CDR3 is CSVEDLRQGFYEQYF. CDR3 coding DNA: TGCAGCGTTGAAGATCTAAGACAGGGGTTCTACGAGCAGTACTTC.

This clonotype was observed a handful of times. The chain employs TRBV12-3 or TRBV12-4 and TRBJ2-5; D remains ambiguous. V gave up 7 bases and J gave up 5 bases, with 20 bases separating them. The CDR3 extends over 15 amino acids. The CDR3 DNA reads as TGTGCCAGCACCATCGGTCGTAGGTTTCCGGAGACCCAGTACTTC. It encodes CASTIGRRFPETQYF.